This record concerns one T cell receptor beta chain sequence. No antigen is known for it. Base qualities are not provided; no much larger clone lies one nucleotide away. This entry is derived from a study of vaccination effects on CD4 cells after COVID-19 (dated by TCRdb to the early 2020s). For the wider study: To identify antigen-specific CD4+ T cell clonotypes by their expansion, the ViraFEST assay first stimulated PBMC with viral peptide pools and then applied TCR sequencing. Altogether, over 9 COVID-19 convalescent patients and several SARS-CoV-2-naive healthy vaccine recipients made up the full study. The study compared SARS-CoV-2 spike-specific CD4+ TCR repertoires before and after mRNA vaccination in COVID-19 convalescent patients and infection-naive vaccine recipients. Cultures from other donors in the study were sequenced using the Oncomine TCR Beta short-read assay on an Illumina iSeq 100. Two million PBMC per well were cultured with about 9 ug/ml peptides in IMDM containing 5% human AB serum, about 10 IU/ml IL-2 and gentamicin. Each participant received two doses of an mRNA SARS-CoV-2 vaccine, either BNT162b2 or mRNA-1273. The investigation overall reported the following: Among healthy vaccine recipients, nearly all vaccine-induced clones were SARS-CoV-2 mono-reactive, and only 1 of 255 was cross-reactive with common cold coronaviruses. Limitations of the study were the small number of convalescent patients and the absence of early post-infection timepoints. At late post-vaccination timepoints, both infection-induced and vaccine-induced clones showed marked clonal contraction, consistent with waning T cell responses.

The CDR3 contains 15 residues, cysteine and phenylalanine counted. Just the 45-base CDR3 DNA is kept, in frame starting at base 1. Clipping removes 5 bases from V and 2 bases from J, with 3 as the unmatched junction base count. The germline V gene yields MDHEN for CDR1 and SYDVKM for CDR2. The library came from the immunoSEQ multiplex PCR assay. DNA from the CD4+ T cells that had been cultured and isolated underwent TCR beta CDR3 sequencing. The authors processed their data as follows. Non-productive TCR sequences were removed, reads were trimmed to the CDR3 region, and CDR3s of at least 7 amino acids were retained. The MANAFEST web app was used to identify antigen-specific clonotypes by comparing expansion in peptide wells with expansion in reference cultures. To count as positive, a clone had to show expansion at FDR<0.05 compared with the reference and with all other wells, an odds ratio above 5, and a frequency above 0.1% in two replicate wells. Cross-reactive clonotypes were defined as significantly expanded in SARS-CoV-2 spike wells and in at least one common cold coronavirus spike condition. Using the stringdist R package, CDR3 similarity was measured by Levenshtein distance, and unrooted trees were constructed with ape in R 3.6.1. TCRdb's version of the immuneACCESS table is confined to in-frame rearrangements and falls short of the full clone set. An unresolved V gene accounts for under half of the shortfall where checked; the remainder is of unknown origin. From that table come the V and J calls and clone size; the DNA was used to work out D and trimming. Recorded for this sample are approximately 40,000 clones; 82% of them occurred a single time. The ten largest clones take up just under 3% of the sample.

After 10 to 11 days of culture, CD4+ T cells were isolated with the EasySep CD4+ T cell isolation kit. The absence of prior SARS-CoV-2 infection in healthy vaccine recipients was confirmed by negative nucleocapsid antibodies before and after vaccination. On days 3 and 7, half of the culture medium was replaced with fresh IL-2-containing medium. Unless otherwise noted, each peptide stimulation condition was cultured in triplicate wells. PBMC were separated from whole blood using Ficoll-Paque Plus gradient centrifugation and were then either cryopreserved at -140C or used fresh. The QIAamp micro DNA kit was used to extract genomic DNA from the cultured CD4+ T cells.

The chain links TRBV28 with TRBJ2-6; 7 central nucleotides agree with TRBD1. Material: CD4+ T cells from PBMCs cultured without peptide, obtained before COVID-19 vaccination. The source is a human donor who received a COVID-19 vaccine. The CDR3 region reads CASSRQGAGANVLTF. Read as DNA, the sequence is TGTGCCAGCAGTCGCCAGGGGGCTGGGGCCAACGTCCTGACTTTC.